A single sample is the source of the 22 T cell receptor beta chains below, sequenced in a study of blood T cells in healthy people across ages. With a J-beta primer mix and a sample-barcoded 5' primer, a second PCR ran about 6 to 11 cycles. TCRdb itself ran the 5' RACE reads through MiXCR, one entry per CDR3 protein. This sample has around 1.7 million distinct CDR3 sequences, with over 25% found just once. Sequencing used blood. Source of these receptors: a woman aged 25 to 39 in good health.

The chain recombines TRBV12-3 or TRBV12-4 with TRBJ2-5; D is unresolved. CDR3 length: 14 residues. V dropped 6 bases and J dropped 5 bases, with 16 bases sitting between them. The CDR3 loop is CASSSTWPSETQYF. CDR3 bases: TGTGCCAGCAGCTCTACATGGCCGTCGGAGACCCAGTACTTC.

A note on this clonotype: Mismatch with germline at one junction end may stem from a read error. CDR3 DNA: TGTGCCGGCAGTTTATCGGCGGTGGCGACCCAGTACTTC. Its translation is CAGSLSAVATQYF. The chain combines TRBV12-3 or TRBV12-4 with TRBJ2-7, with no clear D. The DNA end lines up better with TRBJ2-5; the J call may be wrong. This CDR3 comprises 13 residues.

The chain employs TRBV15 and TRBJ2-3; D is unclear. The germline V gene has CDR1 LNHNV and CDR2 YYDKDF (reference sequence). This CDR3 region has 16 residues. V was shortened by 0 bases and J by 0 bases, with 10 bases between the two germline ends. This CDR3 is CATSRDKASSTDTQYF. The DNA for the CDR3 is TGTGCCACCAGCAGAGATAAAGCGTCTAGCACAGATACGCAGTATTTT.

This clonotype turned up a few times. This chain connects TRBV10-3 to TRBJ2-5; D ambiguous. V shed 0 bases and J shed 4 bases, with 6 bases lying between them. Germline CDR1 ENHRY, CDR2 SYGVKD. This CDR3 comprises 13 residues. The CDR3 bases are TGTGCCATCAGTGAGTCCCCGGGAGAGACCCAGTACTTC. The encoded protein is CAISESPGETQYF.

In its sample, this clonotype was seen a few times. CDR3 nucleotide sequence: TGCAGCGTCCGCCTCGGGACAGGGGGTACTGAAGCTTTCTTT. It specifies CSVRLGTGGTEAFF. J is TRBJ1-1 and V is TRBV29-1; 11 bases map to TRBD1. The V gene end was trimmed by 6 bases and the J gene end by 5 bases; junction bases not matched to a gene: 8. The CDR3 spans 14 residues. Germline assignment: CDR1 SQVTM and CDR2 ANQGSEA.

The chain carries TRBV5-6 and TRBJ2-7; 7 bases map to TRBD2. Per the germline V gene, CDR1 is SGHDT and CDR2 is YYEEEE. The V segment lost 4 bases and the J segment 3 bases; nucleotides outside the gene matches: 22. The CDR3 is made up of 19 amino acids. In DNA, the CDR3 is TGTGCCAGCAGCGCCCCCCTTGCGACTAGCAGAAGTAGGGTCTACGAGCAGTACTTC. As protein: CASSAPLATSRSRVYEQYF.

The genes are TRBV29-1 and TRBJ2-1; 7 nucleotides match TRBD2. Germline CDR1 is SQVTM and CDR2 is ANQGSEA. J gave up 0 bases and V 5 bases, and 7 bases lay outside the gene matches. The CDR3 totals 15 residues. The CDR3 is CSVPQAGSSYNEQFF. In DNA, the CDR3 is TGCAGCGTTCCCCAAGCGGGGAGCTCCTACAATGAGCAGTTCTTC.

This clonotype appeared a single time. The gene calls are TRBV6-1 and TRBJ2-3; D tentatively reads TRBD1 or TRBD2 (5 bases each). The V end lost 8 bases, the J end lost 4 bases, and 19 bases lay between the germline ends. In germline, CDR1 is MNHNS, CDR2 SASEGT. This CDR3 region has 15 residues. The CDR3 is CASAWTYSGPDTQYF. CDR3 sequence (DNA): TGTGCCAGCGCATGGACCTACTCGGGGCCAGATACGCAGTATTTT.

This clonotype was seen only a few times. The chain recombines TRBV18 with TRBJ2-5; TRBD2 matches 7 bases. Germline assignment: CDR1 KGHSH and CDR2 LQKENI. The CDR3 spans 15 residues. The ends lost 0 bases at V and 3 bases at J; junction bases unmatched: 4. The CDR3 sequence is CASSPPSLAEETQYF. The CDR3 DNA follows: TGTGCCAGCTCACCACCGAGTCTAGCGGAAGAGACCCAGTACTTC.

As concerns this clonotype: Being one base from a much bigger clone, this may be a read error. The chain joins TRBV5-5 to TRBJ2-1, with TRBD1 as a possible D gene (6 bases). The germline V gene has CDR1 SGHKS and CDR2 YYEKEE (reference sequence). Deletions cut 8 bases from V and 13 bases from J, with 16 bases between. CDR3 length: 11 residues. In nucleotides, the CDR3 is TGTGCCAGTACAGGGTTAGAGACCCAGTTCTTC. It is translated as CASTGLETQFF. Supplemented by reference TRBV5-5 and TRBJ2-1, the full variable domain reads DAGVTQSPTHLIKTRGQQVTLRCSPISGHKSVSWYQQVLGQGPQFIFQYYEKEERGRGNFPDRFSARQFPNYSSELNVNALLLGDSALYLCASTGLETQFFGPGTRLTVL.

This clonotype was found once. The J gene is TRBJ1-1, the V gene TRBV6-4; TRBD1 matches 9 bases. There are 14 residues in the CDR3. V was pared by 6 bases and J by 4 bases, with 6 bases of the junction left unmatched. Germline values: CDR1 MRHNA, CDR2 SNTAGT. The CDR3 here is CASSRTGEVTEAFF. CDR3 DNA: TGTGCCAGCAGCAGGACAGGGGAGGTCACTGAAGCTTTCTTT.

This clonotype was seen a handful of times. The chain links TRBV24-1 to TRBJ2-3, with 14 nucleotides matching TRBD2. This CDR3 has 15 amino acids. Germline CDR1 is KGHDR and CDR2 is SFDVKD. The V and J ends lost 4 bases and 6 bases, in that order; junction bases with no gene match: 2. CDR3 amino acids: CATSERTSGRDTQYF. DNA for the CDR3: TGTGCCACCAGTGAACGGACTAGCGGGAGGGATACGCAGTATTTT.

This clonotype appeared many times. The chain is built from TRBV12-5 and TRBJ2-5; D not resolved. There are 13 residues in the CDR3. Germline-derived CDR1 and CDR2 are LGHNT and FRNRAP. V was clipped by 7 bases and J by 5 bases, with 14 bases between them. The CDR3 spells CASVRSARETQYF. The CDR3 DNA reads TGTGCTAGTGTTCGATCGGCGAGGGAGACCCAGTACTTC. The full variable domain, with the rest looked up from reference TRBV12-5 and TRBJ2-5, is DARVTQTPRHKVTEMGQEVTMRCQPILGHNTVFWYRQTMMQGLELLAYFRNRAPLDDSGMPKDRFSAEMPDATLATLKIQPSEPRDSAVYFCASVRSARETQYFGPGTRLLVL.

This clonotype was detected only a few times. The DNA for the CDR3 is TGTGCCAGCAGCTCCGGGGCGGGGATCAGCTCCTACGAGCAGTACTTC. Its translation: CASSSGAGISSYEQYF. This chain connects TRBV6-6 to TRBJ2-7, with D perhaps TRBD2 (6 bases). CDR1 MNHNY and CDR2 SVGAGI come from the germline V gene (reference sequence). The ends were cut back, 6 bases at V and 0 bases at J, with 18 bases in the middle. CDR3 length: 16 residues.

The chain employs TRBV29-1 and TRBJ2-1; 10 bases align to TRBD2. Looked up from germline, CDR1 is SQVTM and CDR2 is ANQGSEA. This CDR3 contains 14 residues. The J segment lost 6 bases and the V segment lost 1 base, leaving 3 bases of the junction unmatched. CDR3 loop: CSVEGLAGANEQFF. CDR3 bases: TGCAGCGTTGAAGGGCTAGCGGGAGCCAATGAGCAGTTCTTC.

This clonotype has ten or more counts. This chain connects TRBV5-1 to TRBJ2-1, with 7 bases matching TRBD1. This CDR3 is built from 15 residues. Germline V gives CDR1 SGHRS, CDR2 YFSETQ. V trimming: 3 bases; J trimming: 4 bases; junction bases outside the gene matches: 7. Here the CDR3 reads CASSWTGPFYNEQFF. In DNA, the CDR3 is TGCGCCAGCAGCTGGACAGGACCCTTTTACAATGAGCAGTTCTTC.

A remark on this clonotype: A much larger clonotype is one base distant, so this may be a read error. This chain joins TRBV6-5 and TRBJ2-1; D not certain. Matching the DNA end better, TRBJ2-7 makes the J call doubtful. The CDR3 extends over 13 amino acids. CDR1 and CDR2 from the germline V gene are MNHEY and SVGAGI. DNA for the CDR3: TGTGCCAGCGGGATGGGTCTCTACAATGAGCAGTACTTC. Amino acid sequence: CASGMGLYNEQYF.

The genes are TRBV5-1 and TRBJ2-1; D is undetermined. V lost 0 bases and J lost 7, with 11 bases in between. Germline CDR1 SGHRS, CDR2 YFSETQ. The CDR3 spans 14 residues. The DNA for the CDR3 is TGCGCCAGCAGCTTGGCCGCGGTTATTAATGAGCAGTTCTTC. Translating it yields CASSLAAVINEQFF.

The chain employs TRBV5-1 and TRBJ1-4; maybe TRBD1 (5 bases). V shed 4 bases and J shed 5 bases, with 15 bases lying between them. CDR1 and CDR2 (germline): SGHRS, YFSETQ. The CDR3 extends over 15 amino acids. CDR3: CASSEGDWGNEKLFF. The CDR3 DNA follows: TGCGCCAGCAGCGAAGGGGACTGGGGGAATGAAAAACTGTTTTTT. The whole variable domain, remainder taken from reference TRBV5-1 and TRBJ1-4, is KAGVTQTPRYLIKTRGQQVTLSCSPISGHRSVSWYQQTPGQGLQFLFEYFSETQRNKGNFPGRFSGRQFSNSRSEMNVSTLELGDSALYLCASSEGDWGNEKLFFGSGTQLSVL.

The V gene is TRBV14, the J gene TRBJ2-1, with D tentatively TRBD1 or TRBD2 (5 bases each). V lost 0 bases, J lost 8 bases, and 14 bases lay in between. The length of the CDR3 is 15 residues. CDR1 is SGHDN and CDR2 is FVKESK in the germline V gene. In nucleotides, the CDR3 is TGTGCCAGCAGCCAAGAGAGGGGATCGTGCGATGAGCAGTTCTTC. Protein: CASSQERGSCDEQFF.

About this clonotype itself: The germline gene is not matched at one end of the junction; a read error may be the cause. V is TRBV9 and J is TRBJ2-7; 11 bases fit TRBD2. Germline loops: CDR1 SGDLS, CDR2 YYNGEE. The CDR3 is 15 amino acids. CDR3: CASSLTGTSGSEQYF. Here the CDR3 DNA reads TGCGCCAGCAGCCTCACCGGGACTAGCGGAAGCGAGCAGTACTTC.

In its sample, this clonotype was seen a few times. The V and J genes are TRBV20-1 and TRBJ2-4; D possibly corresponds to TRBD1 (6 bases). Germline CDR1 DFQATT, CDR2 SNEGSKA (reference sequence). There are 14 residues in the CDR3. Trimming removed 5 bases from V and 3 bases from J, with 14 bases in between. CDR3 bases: TGCAGTGCTCAGGGGTCCCTAGTCAAAAACATTCAGTACTTC. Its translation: CSAQGSLVKNIQYF.